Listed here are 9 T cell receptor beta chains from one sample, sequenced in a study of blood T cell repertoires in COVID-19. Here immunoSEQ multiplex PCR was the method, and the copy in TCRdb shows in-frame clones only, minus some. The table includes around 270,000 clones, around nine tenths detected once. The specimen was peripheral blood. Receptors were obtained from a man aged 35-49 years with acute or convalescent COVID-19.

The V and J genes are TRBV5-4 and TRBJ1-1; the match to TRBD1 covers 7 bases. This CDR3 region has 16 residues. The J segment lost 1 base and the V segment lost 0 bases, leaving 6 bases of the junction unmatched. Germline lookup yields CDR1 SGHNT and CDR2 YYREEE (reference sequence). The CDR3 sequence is CASSLGAGGANTEAFF. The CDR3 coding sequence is TGTGCCAGCAGCTTGGGGGCAGGGGGTGCGAACACTGAAGCTTTCTTT.

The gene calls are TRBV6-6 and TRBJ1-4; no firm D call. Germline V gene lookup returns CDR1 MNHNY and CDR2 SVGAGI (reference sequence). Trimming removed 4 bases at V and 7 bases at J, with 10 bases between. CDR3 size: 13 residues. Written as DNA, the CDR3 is TGTGCCAGCAGTTTAGGACTGACTGAAAAACTGTTTTTT. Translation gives CASSLGLTEKLFF.

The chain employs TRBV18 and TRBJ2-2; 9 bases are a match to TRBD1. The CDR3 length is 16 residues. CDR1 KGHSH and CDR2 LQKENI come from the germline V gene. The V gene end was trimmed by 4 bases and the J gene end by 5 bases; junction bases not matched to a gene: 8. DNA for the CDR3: TGTGCCAGCTCACTATTCCGGACAGGGGATACCGGGGAGCTGTTTTTT. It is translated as CASSLFRTGDTGELFF.

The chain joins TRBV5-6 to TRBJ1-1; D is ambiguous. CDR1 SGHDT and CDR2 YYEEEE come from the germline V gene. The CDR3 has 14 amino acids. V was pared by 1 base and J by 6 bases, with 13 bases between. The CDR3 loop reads CASSLTVNFAEAFF. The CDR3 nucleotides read TGTGCCAGCAGCTTGACAGTAAATTTCGCTGAAGCTTTCTTT.

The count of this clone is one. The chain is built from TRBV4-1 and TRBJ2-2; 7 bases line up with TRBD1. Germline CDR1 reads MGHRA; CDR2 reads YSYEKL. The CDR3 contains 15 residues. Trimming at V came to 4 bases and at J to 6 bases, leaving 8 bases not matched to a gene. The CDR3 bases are TGCGCCAGCAGCCCTTCGACAGGGAGTCCCGGGGAGCTGTTTTTT. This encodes CASSPSTGSPGELFF.

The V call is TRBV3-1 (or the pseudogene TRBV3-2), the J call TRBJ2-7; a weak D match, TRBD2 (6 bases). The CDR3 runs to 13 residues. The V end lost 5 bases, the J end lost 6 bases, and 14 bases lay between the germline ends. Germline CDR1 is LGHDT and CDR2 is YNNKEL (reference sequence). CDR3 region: CASSSLLASEQYF. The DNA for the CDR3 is TGTGCCAGCAGCTCATTACTAGCTTCCGAGCAGTACTTC.

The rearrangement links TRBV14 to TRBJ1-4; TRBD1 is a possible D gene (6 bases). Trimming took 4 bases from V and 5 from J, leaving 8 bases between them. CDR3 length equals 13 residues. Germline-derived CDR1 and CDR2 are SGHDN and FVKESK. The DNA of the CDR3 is TGTGCCAGCAGCCGGACAGAAAATGAAAAACTGTTTTTT. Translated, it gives CASSRTENEKLFF.

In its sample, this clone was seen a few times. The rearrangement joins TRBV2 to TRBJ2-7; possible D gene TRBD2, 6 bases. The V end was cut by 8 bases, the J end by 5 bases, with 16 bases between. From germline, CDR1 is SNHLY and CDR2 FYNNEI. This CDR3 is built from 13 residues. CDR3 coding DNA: TGTGCCAGCTCTACGGAGGGGACGAACGAGCAGTACTTC. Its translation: CASSTEGTNEQYF.

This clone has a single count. Written as DNA, the CDR3 is TGTGCCAGTAGTAGGGCCGCCTATTATAATTCACCCCTCCACTTT. It translates to CASSRAAYYNSPLHF. The chain is built from TRBV19 and TRBJ1-6; D uncertain. CDR3 length: 15 amino acids. V was trimmed by 4 bases and J by 4 bases, leaving 11 bases between them. Per germline, CDR1 LNHDA and CDR2 SQIVND (reference sequence).